The clone carrying this T cell receptor beta chain was observed a few times. Its antigen is not known. This sample is part of a study of shared clonotypes between healthy human individuals. In the study overall: CD4 naive and CD4 memory each took three plates per donor, while CD8 naive took two and CD8 memory one. Points from the study as a whole: Sampling included only blood; tissue repertoires likely differ.

Assay used: immunoSEQ multiplex PCR; TCRdb lists only in-frame clones, some missing. The sample shows about 1.1 million clones, 70% to 80% of them seen only once. This TCR derives from a man younger than 30 in good health. Some clones in this sample may be carry-over from other donors' samples. The sequenced sample consisted of memory CD4+ T cells from PBMCs. Subset specified: CD45RA-negative fraction.

DNA of the CDR3: TGTGCCAGCAGTCGATTCGGACAGGGGTACGGGGAGCTGTTTTTT. Protein: CASSRFGQGYGELFF. The chain joins TRBV28 to TRBJ2-2; 9 nucleotides match TRBD1. The CDR3 has 15 residues. Germline V gene data show CDR1 as MDHEN and CDR2 as SYDVKM. The trim removed 5 bases at V and 7 bases at J, leaving 8 bases unmatched.